This T cell receptor (beta chain) was captured by sequencing in a study of cytomegalovirus exposure and HLA in healthy donors. About the study: Of a few hundred genotyped donors, approximately 84% clustered with self-reported Caucasian donors.

The V gene's germline CDR1 is LNHNV and CDR2 YYDKDF (reference sequence). The CDR3 consists of 18 residues. The V end lost 0 bases, the J end lost 4 bases, and 19 bases lay between the germline ends. Primers: 60 Vbeta forward and 13 Jbeta reverse. Clones were sequenced by immunoSEQ multiplex PCR, and TCRdb holds only the in-frame ones, with some missing. This table holds approximately 150,000 clones, approximately 80% found once. Study-wide points: The investigators catalogued under 200 TCR beta chains as cytomegalovirus-associated.

On this clone itself: The antigen remains unidentified.

The TCR comes from a male donor in good health and CMV-seronegative. Material: PBMCs. This chain uses TRBV15 with TRBJ1-3, with D perhaps TRBD1 (6 bases). CDR3 DNA: TGTGCCACCAGCAGAGACCTTACCACAGGGAGTCTCGGAAACACCATATATTTT. Translating gives CATSRDLTTGSLGNTIYF.